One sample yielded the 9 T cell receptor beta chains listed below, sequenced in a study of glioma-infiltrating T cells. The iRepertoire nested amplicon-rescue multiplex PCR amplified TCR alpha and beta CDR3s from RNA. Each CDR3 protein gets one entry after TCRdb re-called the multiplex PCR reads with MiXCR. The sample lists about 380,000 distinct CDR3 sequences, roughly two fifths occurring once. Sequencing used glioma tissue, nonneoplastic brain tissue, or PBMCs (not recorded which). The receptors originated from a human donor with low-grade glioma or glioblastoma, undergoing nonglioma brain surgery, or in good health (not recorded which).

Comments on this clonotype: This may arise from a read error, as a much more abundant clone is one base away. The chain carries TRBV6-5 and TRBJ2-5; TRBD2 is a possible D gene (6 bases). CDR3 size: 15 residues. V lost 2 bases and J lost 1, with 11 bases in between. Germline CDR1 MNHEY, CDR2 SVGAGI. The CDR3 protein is CASSYMEGPQETQYF. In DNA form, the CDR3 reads TGTGCCAGCAGTTACATGGAGGGGCCCCAAGAGACCCAGTACTTC.

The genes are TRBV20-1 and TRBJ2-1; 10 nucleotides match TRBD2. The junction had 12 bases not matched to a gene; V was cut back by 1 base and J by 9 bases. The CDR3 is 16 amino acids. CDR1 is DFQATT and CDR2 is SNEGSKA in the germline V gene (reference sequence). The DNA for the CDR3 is TGCAGTGCTAGAGTGGCTAGCGGGAGCGTTGGGCTTGAGCAGTTCTTC. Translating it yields CSARVASGSVGLEQFF.

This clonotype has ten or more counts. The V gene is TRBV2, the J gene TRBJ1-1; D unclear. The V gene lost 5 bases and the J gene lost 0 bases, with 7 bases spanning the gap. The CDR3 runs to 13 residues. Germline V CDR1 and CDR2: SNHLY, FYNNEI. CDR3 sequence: CASSRSLNTEAFF. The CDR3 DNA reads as TGTGCCAGCAGTCGCTCTCTGAACACTGAAGCTTTCTTT.

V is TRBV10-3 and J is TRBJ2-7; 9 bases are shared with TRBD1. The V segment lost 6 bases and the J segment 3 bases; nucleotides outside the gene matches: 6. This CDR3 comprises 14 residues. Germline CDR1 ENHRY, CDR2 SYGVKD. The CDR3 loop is CAIRNDRGSYEQYF. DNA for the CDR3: TGTGCCATCAGAAATGACAGGGGGAGCTACGAGCAGTACTTC.

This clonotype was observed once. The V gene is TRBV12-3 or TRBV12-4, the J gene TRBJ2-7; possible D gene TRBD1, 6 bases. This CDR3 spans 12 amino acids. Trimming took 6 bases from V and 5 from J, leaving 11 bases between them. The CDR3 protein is CASSPGVDEQYF. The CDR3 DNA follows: TGTGCCAGCAGCCCAGGGGTGGACGAGCAGTACTTC.

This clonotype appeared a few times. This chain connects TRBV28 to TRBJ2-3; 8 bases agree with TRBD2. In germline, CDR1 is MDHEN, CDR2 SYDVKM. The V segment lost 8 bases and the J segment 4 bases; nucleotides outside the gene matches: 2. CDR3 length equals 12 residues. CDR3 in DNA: TGTGCCAGCCGCGGGGGGCCAGATACGCAGTATTTT. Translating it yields CASRGGPDTQYF.

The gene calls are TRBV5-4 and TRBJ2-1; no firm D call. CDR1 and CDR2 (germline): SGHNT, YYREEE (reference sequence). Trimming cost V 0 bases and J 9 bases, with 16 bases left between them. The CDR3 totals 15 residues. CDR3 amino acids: CASSLANRATGEQFF. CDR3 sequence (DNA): TGTGCCAGCAGCTTGGCCAACCGGGCCACCGGTGAGCAGTTCTTC.

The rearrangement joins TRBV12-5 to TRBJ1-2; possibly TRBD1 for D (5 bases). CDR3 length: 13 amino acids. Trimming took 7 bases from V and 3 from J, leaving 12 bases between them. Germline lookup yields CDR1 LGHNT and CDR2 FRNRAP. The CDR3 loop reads CASARGVDYGYTF. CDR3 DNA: TGTGCTAGTGCCCGAGGGGTTGACTATGGCTACACCTTC.

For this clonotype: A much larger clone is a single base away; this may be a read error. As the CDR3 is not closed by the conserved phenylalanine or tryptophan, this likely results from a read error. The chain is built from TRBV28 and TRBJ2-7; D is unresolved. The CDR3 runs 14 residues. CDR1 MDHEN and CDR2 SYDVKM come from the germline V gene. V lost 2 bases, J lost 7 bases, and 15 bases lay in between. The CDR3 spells CASSLPVPSQEQYL. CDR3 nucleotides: TGTGCCAGCAGTTTACCCGTACCCTCCCAGGAGCAGTACCTC.